Listed below are T cell receptor beta chains from one sample, sequenced in a study of blood T cell repertoires in COVID-19. Method: immunoSEQ multiplex PCR; TCRdb's copy keeps in-frame clones and lacks some. The table records under 70,000 clones, around 89% of them present only once. The sequenced sample was PBMCs or T cells enriched from blood (not recorded which). These receptors were obtained from a woman aged 40-49 years who had recovered from COVID-19. The CDR3 runs from the conserved cysteine through the conserved F or W. The order of the fields is J gene, V gene, clone size, D gene, CDR3 protein, CDR3 DNA. D genes are given only for firm matches. A row's size may be missing; if present it is once, few, many or a size class.

J: TRBJ2-7; V: TRBV7-9; size: .; D: .; CDR3: CASSLVGRGSGEQYF; DNA: TGTGCCAGCAGCTTAGTAGGTAGGGGTAGCGGCGAGCAGTACTTC
J: TRBJ1-1; V: TRBV7-9; size: .; D: .; CDR3: CASSFYQGTEAFF; DNA: TGTGCCAGCAGCTTCTATCAGGGCACTGAAGCTTTCTTT
J: TRBJ1-6; V: TRBV19; size: few; D: TRBD1; CDR3: CATDRGPNSPLHF; DNA: TGTGCCACAGACAGGGGGCCGAATTCACCCCTCCACTTT
J: TRBJ1-6; V: TRBV4-1; size: few; D: .; CDR3: CASSQVGGSPLHF; DNA: TGCGCCAGCAGCCAAGTAGGGGGATCACCCCTCCACTTT
J: TRBJ1-1; V: TRBV18; size: .; D: .; CDR3: CASSQRDRNTEAFF; DNA: TGTGCCAGCTCACAACGAGACAGAAACACTGAAGCTTTCTTT
J: TRBJ2-1; V: TRBV7-6; size: .; D: TRBD2; CDR3: CASSSPSSRGAQFF; DNA: TGTGCCAGCAGCTCCCCTTCTTCGCGGGGGGCGCAGTTCTTC
J: TRBJ2-5; V: TRBV5-1; size: .; D: TRBD2; CDR3: CASSSAALAGGLETQYF; DNA: TGCGCCAGCAGCTCCGCGGCCCTAGCGGGGGGGCTGGAGACCCAGTACTTC
J: TRBJ1-4; V: TRBV11-2; size: once; D: TRBD1; CDR3: CASSRLTGQRGKLFF; DNA: TGTGCCAGCAGCCGCCTAACGGGACAGAGAGGAAAACTGTTTTTT
J: TRBJ2-2; V: TRBV18; size: once; D: TRBD1; CDR3: CASSRDRYTGELFF; DNA: TGTGCCAGCTCACGGGACAGGTACACCGGGGAGCTGTTTTTT
J: TRBJ1-1; V: TRBV19; size: .; D: TRBD1; CDR3: CASREIGTGPNTEAFF; DNA: TGTGCCAGTAGGGAAATAGGGACAGGGCCGAACACTGAAGCTTTCTTT
J: TRBJ1-6; V: TRBV2; size: .; D: TRBD1; CDR3: CASSTDRVFSSPLHF; DNA: TGTGCCAGCAGTACAGACAGGGTTTTCTCTTCACCCCTCCACTTT
J: TRBJ1-2; V: TRBV14; size: .; D: .; CDR3: CASSQVSLNRSANYGYTF; DNA: TGTGCCAGCAGCCAAGTGTCGCTTAACAGGTCGGCTAACTATGGCTACACCTTC
J: TRBJ2-2; V: TRBV11-2; size: once; D: .; CDR3: CASSLGSGLLGELFF; DNA: TGTGCCAGCAGCTTAGGTTCAGGCCTCTTAGGGGAGCTGTTTTTT
J: TRBJ2-2; V: TRBV7-7; size: .; D: .; CDR3: CASSLGQGSGAGELFF; DNA: TGTGCCAGCAGCTTAGGGCAGGGCTCGGGCGCCGGGGAGCTGTTTTTT
J: TRBJ2-5; V: TRBV5-4; size: .; D: .; CDR3: CASSSRASQETQYF; DNA: TGTGCCAGCAGCTCGCGAGCTAGCCAAGAGACCCAGTACTTC
J: TRBJ2-2; V: TRBV11-3; size: .; D: .; CDR3: CASSSSRGHGELFF; DNA: TGTGCCAGCAGCTCAAGTAGGGGTCACGGGGAGCTGTTTTTT
J: TRBJ1-2; V: TRBV25-1; size: .; D: TRBD1; CDR3: CASSEPRQGATYGYTF; DNA: TGTGCCAGCAGTGAGCCCAGACAGGGGGCGACCTATGGCTACACCTTC
J: TRBJ2-5; V: TRBV24-1; size: .; D: .; CDR3: CATNAGAGETQYF; DNA: TGTGCCACCAATGCAGGGGCTGGGGAGACCCAGTACTTC
J: TRBJ1-5; V: TRBV6-5; size: .; D: .; CDR3: CASRGTLNQPQHF; DNA: TGTGCCAGCAGGGGGACACTCAATCAGCCCCAGCATTTT
J: TRBJ2-7; V: TRBV5-6; size: .; D: TRBD1; CDR3: CASKRGQGSYEQYF; DNA: TGTGCCAGCAAACGGGGACAGGGGTCCTACGAGCAGTACTTC
J: TRBJ2-2; V: TRBV9; size: few; D: TRBD1; CDR3: CASSVFTGAAGELFF; DNA: TGTGCCAGCAGCGTATTTACAGGGGCCGCCGGGGAGCTGTTTTTT
J: TRBJ2-5; V: TRBV6-2/TRBV6-3; size: .; D: .; CDR3: CASSASENQETQYF; DNA: TGTGCCAGCAGTGCCAGCGAAAACCAAGAGACCCAGTACTTC
J: TRBJ1-1; V: TRBV19; size: .; D: TRBD1; CDR3: CASSSHDRGPAEAFF; DNA: TGTGCCAGTAGTTCCCACGACAGGGGGCCCGCTGAAGCTTTCTTT
J: TRBJ1-2; V: TRBV5-1; size: .; D: .; CDR3: CASSPGQSYGYTF; DNA: TGCGCCAGCAGCCCTGGACAGTCCTATGGCTACACCTTC
J: TRBJ2-3; V: TRBV9; size: .; D: .; CDR3: CASSAKWDISTDTQYF; DNA: TGTGCCAGCAGCGCAAAGTGGGACATTAGCACAGATACGCAGTATTTT
J: TRBJ1-6; V: TRBV3-1/TRBV3-2; size: .; D: .; CDR3: CASSPRLQREPLHF; DNA: TGTGCCAGCAGCCCGCGACTGCAACGGGAGCCCCTCCACTTT
J: TRBJ2-7; V: TRBV7-9; size: .; D: .; CDR3: CASSLVVYEQYF; DNA: TGTGCCAGCAGCTTGGTAGTCTACGAGCAGTACTTC
J: TRBJ1-1; V: TRBV10-3; size: .; D: TRBD1; CDR3: CAISESVQGATEAFF; DNA: TGTGCCATCAGTGAGTCAGTCCAGGGGGCCACTGAAGCTTTCTTT
J: TRBJ1-6; V: TRBV19; size: .; D: TRBD1; CDR3: CASSPPGTGLNSPLHF; DNA: TGTGCCAGTAGTCCCCCCGGGACAGGACTTAATTCACCCCTCCACTTT
J: TRBJ1-1; V: TRBV2; size: .; D: .; CDR3: CASSQRQPTVDTEAFF; DNA: TGTGCCAGCAGCCAGCGACAGCCGACAGTTGACACTGAAGCTTTCTTT
J: TRBJ1-1; V: TRBV19; size: .; D: TRBD1; CDR3: CASSTQDRAGTEAFF; DNA: TGTGCCAGTAGTACCCAGGACAGGGCGGGCACTGAAGCTTTCTTT
J: TRBJ2-7; V: TRBV5-1; size: .; D: .; CDR3: CASSSVSQNYEQYF; DNA: TGCGCCAGCAGCTCTGTCTCACAGAACTACGAGCAGTACTTC
J: TRBJ2-3; V: TRBV24-1; size: .; D: .; CDR3: CATSDLQGRGGQYF; DNA: TGTGCCACCAGTGATTTGCAGGGTAGGGGGGGGCAGTATTTT
J: TRBJ2-2; V: TRBV5-8; size: few; D: TRBD1; CDR3: CASSSGQGDTGELFF; DNA: TGTGCCAGCAGCTCAGGACAGGGCGACACCGGGGAGCTGTTTTTT
J: TRBJ2-1; V: TRBV11-2; size: medium-sized; D: TRBD2; CDR3: CASSLLAGNYNEQFF; DNA: TGTGCCAGCAGCTTACTAGCGGGGAACTACAATGAGCAGTTCTTC
J: TRBJ2-7; V: TRBV19; size: .; D: .; CDR3: CASSINPQYEQYF; DNA: TGTGCCAGTAGTATTAACCCACAGTACGAGCAGTACTTC
J: TRBJ2-7; V: TRBV7-2; size: .; D: .; CDR3: CASSLVRSSYEQYF; DNA: TGTGCCAGCAGCTTAGTCCGGAGCTCCTACGAGCAGTACTTC